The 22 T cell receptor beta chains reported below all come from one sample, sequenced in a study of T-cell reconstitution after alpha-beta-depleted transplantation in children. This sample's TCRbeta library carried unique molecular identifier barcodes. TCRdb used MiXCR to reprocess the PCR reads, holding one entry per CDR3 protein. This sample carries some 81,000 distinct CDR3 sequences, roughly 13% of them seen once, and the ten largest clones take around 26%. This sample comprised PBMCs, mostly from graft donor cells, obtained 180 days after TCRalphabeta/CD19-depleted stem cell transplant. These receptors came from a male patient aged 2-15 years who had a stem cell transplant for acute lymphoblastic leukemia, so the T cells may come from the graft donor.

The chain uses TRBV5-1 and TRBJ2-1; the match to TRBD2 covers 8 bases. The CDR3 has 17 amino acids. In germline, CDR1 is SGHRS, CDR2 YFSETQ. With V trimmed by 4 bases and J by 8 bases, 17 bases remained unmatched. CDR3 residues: CASSALFLTGGRDEQFF. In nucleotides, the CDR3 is TGCGCCAGCAGCGCCCTTTTTTTAACGGGAGGGAGGGATGAGCAGTTCTTC.

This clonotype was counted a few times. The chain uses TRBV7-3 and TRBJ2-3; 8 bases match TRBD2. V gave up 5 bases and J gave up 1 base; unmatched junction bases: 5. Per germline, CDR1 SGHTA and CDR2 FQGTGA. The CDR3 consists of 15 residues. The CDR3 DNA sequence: TGTGCCAGCAGCCTCAGCGGGAGTGGCACAGATACGCAGTATTTT. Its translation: CASSLSGSGTDTQYF.

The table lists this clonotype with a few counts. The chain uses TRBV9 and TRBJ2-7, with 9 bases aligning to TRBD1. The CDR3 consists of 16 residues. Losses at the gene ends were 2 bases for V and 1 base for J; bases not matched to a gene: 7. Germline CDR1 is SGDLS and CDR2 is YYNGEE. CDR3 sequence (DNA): TGTGCCAGCAGCGTCGGACAGGGGACTGCATCCTACGAGCAGTACTTC. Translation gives CASSVGQGTASYEQYF. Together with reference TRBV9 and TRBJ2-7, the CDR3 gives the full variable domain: DSGVTQTPKHLITATGQRVTLRCSPRSGDLSVYWYQQSLDQGLQFLIQYYNGEERAKGNILERFSAQQFPDLHSELNLSSLELGDSALYFCASSVGQGTASYEQYFGPGTRLTVT.

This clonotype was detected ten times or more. In DNA form, the CDR3 reads TGTGCCAGCAGCGTAGGTGGGGGGCGTTTGAACACTGAAGCTTTCTTT. It translates to CASSVGGGRLNTEAFF. The chain carries TRBV9 and TRBJ1-1, with D possibly TRBD1 on 6 matching bases. Trimming shortened V by 0 bases and J by 0 bases, and 12 bases separated the two germline ends. The CDR3 loop spans 16 amino acids. Germline CDR1 SGDLS, CDR2 YYNGEE.

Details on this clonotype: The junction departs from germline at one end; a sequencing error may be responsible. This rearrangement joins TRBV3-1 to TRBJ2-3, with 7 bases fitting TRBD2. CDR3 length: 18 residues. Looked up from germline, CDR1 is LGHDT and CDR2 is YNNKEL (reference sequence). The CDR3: CASCQEERGHLSTDTQYF. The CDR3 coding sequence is TGTGCCAGCTGCCAAGAGGAGCGGGGCCACTTGAGCACAGATACGCAGTATTTT.

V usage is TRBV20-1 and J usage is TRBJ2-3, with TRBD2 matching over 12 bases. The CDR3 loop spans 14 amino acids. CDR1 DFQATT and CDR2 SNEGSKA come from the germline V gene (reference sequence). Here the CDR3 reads CTPRPTSGSDTQYF. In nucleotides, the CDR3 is TGCACCCCCCGCCCGACTAGCGGGAGTGATACGCAGTATTTT.

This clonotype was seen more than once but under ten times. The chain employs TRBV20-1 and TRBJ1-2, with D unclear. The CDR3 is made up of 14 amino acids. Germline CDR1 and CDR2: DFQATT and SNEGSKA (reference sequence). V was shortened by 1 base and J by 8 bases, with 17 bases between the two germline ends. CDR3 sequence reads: CSARVRRAPWGYTF. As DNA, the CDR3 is TGCAGTGCTAGAGTGCGTAGAGCGCCGTGGGGCTACACCTTC.

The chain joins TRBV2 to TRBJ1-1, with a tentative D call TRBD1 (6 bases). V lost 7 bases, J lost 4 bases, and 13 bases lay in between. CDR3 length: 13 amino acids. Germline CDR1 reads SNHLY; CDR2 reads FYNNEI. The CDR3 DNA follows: TGTGCCAGCACTCAGGGGAGAATCACTGAAGCTTTCTTT. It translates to CASTQGRITEAFF. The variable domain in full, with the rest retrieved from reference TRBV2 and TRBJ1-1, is EPEVTQTPSHQVTQMGQEVILRCVPISNHLYFYWYRQILGQKVEFLVSFYNNEISEKSEIFDDQFSVERPDGSNFTLKIRSTKLEDSAMYFCASTQGRITEAFFGQGTRLTVV.

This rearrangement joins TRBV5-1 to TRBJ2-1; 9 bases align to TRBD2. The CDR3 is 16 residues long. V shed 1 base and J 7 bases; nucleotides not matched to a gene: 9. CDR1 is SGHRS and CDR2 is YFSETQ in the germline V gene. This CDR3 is CASSLRAGGLGNEQFF. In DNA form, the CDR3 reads TGCGCCAGCAGCTTGAGAGCGGGAGGTTTGGGAAATGAGCAGTTCTTC.

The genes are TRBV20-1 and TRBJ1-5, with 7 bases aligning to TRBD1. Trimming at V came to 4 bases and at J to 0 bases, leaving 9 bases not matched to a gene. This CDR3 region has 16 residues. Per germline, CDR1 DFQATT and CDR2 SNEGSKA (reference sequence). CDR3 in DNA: TGCAGTGCTACCTGGCCAGGGGGATATAGCAATCAGCCCCAGCATTTT. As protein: CSATWPGGYSNQPQHF.

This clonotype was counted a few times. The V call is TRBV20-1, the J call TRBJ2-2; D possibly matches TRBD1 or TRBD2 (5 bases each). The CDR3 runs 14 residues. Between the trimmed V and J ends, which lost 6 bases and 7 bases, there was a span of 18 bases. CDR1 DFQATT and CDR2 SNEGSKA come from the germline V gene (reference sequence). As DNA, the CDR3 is TGCAGTGCCCTCCCCGGGACCCATCACGGGGAGCTGTTTTTT. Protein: CSALPGTHHGELFF.

DNA for the CDR3: TGTGCCAGCAGCCTCGTCGTGGCTCAGCCCCAGCATTTT. Encoded protein: CASSLVVAQPQHF. The J gene is TRBJ1-5, the V gene TRBV7-2; D call uncertain. CDR1 and CDR2 from the germline V gene are SGHTA and FQGNSA. V shed 5 bases and J shed 6 bases, with 11 bases lying between them. The CDR3 extends over 13 amino acids.

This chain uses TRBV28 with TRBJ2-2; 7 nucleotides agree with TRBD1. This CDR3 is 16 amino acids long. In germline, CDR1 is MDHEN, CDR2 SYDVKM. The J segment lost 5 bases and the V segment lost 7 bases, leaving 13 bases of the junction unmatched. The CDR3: CASMETGEEWTGELFF. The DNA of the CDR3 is TGTGCCAGCATGGAAACAGGGGAAGAATGGACCGGGGAGCTGTTTTTT. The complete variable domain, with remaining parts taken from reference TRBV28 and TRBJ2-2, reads DVKVTQSSRYLVKRTGEKVFLECVQDMDHENMFWYRQDPGLGLRLIYFSYDVKMKEKGDIPEGYSVSREKKERFSLILESASTNQTSMYLCASMETGEEWTGELFFGEGSRLTVL.

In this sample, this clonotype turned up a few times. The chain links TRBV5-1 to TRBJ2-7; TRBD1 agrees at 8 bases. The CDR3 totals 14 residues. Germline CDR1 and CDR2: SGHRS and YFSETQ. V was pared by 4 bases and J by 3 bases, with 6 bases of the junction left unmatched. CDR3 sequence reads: CASSEQGGRYEQYF. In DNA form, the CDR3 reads TGCGCCAGCAGCGAACAGGGGGGACGCTACGAGCAGTACTTC.

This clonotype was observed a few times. Written as DNA, the CDR3 is TGCGCCAGCAGCCAAGACAGCAAGTTCAGGGTCTCCTACGAGCAGTACTTC. This encodes CASSQDSKFRVSYEQYF. V and J are TRBV4-1 and TRBJ2-7, with a weak D call TRBD1 (5 bases). V lost 0 bases and J 0 bases, leaving 15 bases between the germline ends. Germline V lookup: CDR1 MGHRA, CDR2 YSYEKL. The CDR3 runs to 17 residues.

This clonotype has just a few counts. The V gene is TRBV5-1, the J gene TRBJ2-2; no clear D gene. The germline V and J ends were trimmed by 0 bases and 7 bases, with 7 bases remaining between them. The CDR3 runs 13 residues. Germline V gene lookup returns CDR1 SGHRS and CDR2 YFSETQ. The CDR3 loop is CASSLEGSGELFF. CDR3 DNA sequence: TGCGCCAGCAGCTTGGAAGGCAGCGGGGAGCTGTTTTTT.

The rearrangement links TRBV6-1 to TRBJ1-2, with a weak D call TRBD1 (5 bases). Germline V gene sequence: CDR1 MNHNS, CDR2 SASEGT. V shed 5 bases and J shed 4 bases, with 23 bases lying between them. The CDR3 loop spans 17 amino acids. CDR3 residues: CASSKVVGTGNSYGYTF. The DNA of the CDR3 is TGTGCCAGCAGTAAGGTAGTGGGAACAGGAAACTCCTATGGCTACACCTTC.

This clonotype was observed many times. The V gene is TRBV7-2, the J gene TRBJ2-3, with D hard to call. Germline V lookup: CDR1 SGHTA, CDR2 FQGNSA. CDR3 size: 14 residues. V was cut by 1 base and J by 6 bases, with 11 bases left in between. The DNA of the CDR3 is TGTGCCAGCAGCTTAGACCTCACGCAGGATACGCAGTATTTT. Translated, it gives CASSLDLTQDTQYF.

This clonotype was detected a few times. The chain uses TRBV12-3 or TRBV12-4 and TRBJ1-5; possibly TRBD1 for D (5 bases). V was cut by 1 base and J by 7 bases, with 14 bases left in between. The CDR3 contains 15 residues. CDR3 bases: TGTGCCAGCAGTTTAGTAAATGGGGGAGGCCAGCCCCAGCATTTT. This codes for CASSLVNGGGQPQHF.

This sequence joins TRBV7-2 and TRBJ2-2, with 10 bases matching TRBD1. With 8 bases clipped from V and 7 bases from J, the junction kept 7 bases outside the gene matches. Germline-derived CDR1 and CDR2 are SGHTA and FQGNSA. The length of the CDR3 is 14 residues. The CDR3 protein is CASLWTGGGGELFF. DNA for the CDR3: TGTGCCAGCCTCTGGACAGGGGGGGGCGGGGAGCTGTTTTTT.

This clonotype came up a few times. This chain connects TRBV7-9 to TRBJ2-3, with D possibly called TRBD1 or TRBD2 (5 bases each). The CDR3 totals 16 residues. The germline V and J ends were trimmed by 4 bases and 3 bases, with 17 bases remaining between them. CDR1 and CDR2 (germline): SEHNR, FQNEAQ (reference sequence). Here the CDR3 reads CASSSSRDQRTDTQYF. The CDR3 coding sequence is TGTGCCAGCAGCTCCAGCAGGGACCAGCGTACAGATACGCAGTATTTT.

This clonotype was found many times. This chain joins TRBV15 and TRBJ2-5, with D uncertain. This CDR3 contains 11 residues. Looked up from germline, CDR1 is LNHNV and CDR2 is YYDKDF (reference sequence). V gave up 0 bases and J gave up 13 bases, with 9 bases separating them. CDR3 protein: CATSREGPPYF. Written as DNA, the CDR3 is TGTGCCACCAGCAGAGAAGGGCCACCGTACTTC.